The rows below give T cell receptor beta chains drawn from one sample of a study of T-cell reconstitution after alpha-beta-depleted transplantation in children. TCRdb re-called the PCR reads with MiXCR, one entry per CDR3 protein. The repertoire holds approximately 490,000 distinct CDR3 sequences, with around 13% as singletons. Material: PBMCs from the stem cell graft donor, obtained from the stem cell graft. The receptors come from a human donor who donated a stem cell graft to a child with combined immunodeficiency. CDR3s include the opening cysteine and the closing phenylalanine or tryptophan. The order of the fields is J gene, V gene, D gene, clone size, CDR3 DNA, CDR3 protein. D genes are given only for firm matches. For some rows the clone size is stated as once, few or many, or as a class when expanded; others skip it.

TRBJ2-1	TRBV27	TRBD2	many	TGTGCCAGCAGTTTATGGAGCGGGAGGTCGGGTGAGCAGTTCTTC	CASSLWSGRSGEQFF
TRBJ2-3	TRBV4-1	NA	many	TGCGCCAGCAGCCAGGCGCCAGGGGCAGGAGATACGCAGTATTTT	CASSQAPGAGDTQYF
TRBJ2-2	TRBV7-6	NA	many	TGTGCCAGCAGCTTAGCGTGGGGCTCCGGGGAGCTGTTTTTT	CASSLAWGSGELFF
TRBJ1-1	TRBV12-3/TRBV12-4	NA	many	TGTGCCAGCAGCCCACAGGAAACCACTGAAGCTTTCTTT	CASSPQETTEAFF
TRBJ2-7	TRBV20-1	TRBD1	few	TGCAGTGCTAGAGTCGGGGACAGGGCGGTCGAGCAGTACTTC	CSARVGDRAVEQYF
TRBJ2-5	TRBV19	TRBD2	NA	TGTGCCAGTAGTGGTCTAGCGGGAGGGCCCAAGACCCAGTACTTC	CASSGLAGGPKTQYF
TRBJ2-3	TRBV11-3	NA	many	TGTGCCAGCAGCTTAGAGGGTTTGGCGGATACGCAGTATTTT	CASSLEGLADTQYF
TRBJ2-7	TRBV6-1	TRBD1	NA	TGTGCCAGCTGGGGAGGACAGGGGTCCTACGAGCAGTACTTC	CASWGGQGSYEQYF
TRBJ2-7	TRBV12-3/TRBV12-4	NA	NA	TGTGCCAGCAGCCACGGGGGAATCCCCTACGAGCAGTACTTC	CASSHGGIPYEQYF
TRBJ2-7	TRBV5-1	TRBD1	NA	TGCGCCAGCAGCCTGAGGGACAGGACACTCTACGAGCAGTACTTC	CASSLRDRTLYEQYF
TRBJ2-1	TRBV7-8	TRBD2	many	TGTGCCAGCAGCTTAAGGCTAGCGGGGAGAACCGAGCAGTTCTTC	CASSLRLAGRTEQFF
TRBJ2-4	TRBV7-2	NA	NA	TGTGCCAGCAGCCCCCGTCTAGGGAAAAACATTCAGTACTTC	CASSPRLGKNIQYF
TRBJ2-1	TRBV20-1	TRBD2	many	TGCAGTGCTAGAGACCCCGGACTAGCGGCTAACAATGAGCAGTTCTTC	CSARDPGLAANNEQFF
TRBJ1-5	TRBV6-6	TRBD1	NA	TGTGCCAGCAGCTGGGGACAGGGGGGATCTAGCAATCAGCCCCAGCATTTT	CASSWGQGGSSNQPQHF
TRBJ1-2	TRBV7-9	TRBD1	few	TGTGCCAGCAGTGAAGGACAGGCCCTTAACTATGGCTACACCTTC	CASSEGQALNYGYTF
TRBJ1-1	TRBV5-8	NA	NA	TGTGCCAGCAGCTTGGTGGACCGTACTGAAGCTTTCTTT	CASSLVDRTEAFF
TRBJ2-7	TRBV4-3	TRBD1	NA	TGCGCCAGCAGCCAAGTGTACAGGGGGCAGCCCTACGAGCAGTACTTC	CASSQVYRGQPYEQYF
TRBJ1-5	TRBV29-1	TRBD1	few	TGCAGCGGGATCCGGGACAGGGCCGGGGATAGCAATCAGCCCCAGCATTTT	CSGIRDRAGDSNQPQHF
TRBJ2-1	TRBV29-1	TRBD2	few	TGCAGCGCCGAGAGGCAGCGGGACTACAATGAGCAGTTCTTC	CSAERQRDYNEQFF
TRBJ2-1	TRBV12-3/TRBV12-4	NA	many	TGTGCCAGCAGTTTTCTCCGGGGGGCTCGGAATGAGCAGTTCTTC	CASSFLRGARNEQFF
TRBJ2-1	TRBV2	NA	few	TGTGCCAGCAGTGATCCAGGCGCCCCCAACAATGAGCAGTTCTTC	CASSDPGAPNNEQFF
TRBJ2-5	TRBV6-2/TRBV6-3	NA	NA	TGTGCCAGCAGTCCTATTAAGGGAAGGAGTCGAGAGACCCAGTACTTC	CASSPIKGRSRETQYF
TRBJ1-2	TRBV5-1	TRBD1	NA	TGCGCCAGCAGCCCAGGGGACAGCAACTATGGCTACACCTTC	CASSPGDSNYGYTF
TRBJ2-7	TRBV20-1	NA	few	TGCAGTGCTAGAGAGCCCGGCTACGAGCAGTACTTC	CSAREPGYEQYF
TRBJ2-5	TRBV27	NA	many	TGTGCCAGCAGTTTATTCCTAGGCCAAGAGACCCAGTACTTC	CASSLFLGQETQYF
TRBJ2-5	TRBV12-3/TRBV12-4	NA	NA	TGTGCCAGCAGTCTCCAAGCGGGCAACATGAGGTTC	CASSLQAGNMRF
TRBJ2-3	TRBV24-1	TRBD2	few	TGTGCCACCAGTGAAAGCGGGAGGACAGATACGCAGTATTTT	CATSESGRTDTQYF
TRBJ1-5	TRBV7-2	TRBD1	NA	TGTGCCAGCAGCTGGGGACAGGTCAATCAGCCCCAGCATTTT	CASSWGQVNQPQHF
TRBJ2-1	TRBV6-2/TRBV6-3	NA	NA	TGTGCCAGCAGTTACCGATGGGGGAGCTCCTACAATGAGCAGTTCTTC	CASSYRWGSSYNEQFF
TRBJ2-7	TRBV7-9	TRBD2	few	TGTGCCAGCAGCCCGACTAGCGGGAGGCGACATTCCTACGAGCAGTACTTC	CASSPTSGRRHSYEQYF
TRBJ2-1	TRBV30	NA	few	TGTGCCTGGAGTGTGTGGCGGAATGAGCAGTTCTTC	CAWSVWRNEQFF
TRBJ1-5	TRBV12-3/TRBV12-4	NA	NA	TGTGCCAGCAGTTTATCTCGGGGAACTCAGCCCCAGCATTTT	CASSLSRGTQPQHF
TRBJ1-3	TRBV27	NA	NA	TGTGCCAGCAGTCCCAGGGGACGGCCTGGAAACACCATATATTTT	CASSPRGRPGNTIYF
TRBJ2-7	TRBV7-2	TRBD1	few	TGTGCCAGCAGCTCCGATGGGACAGGGGTTTGGGAGCAGTACTTC	CASSSDGTGVWEQYF
TRBJ2-5	TRBV12-3/TRBV12-4	NA	many	TGTGCCAGCAGTTTACCGGGTGCTCAAGAGACCCAGTACTTC	CASSLPGAQETQYF
TRBJ2-7	TRBV20-1	TRBD2	NA	TGCAGTCCACGGGCGGGGGTCGAGCAGTACTTC	CSPRAGVEQYF
TRBJ1-1	TRBV12-3/TRBV12-4	NA	few	TGTGCCAGCAGCATGCACAACAGGGACACTGAAGCTTTCTTT	CASSMHNRDTEAFF
TRBJ1-1	TRBV15	TRBD1	many	TGTGCCACCAGCAGACTTAAGACAGGGGGGAATACTGAAGCTTTCTTT	CATSRLKTGGNTEAFF
TRBJ2-3	TRBV7-9	NA	few	TGTGCCAGCAGCTTAGGAGGGGTGCTGGTGTTCACAGATACGCAGTATTTT	CASSLGGVLVFTDTQYF
TRBJ1-1	TRBV5-1	NA	few	TGCGCCAGCAGGGACACAGGGAATCTGTACACTGAAGCTTTCTTT	CASRDTGNLYTEAFF
TRBJ2-3	TRBV28	NA	many	TGTGCCAGCAGCCCAACTAGCTCCAGCACAGATACGCAGTATTTT	CASSPTSSSTDTQYF
TRBJ2-1	TRBV6-4	NA	few	TGTGCCAGCCACATTGGGGGTAGCTTCCCTTGGAGGTCCTACAATGAGCAGTTCTTC	CASHIGGSFPWRSYNEQFF
TRBJ1-1	TRBV5-1	NA	NA	TGCGCCAGCACTCTTCTAGGACAACTGAACACTGAAGCTTTCTTT	CASTLLGQLNTEAFF
TRBJ2-3	TRBV13	NA	many	TGTGCCAGCAGCTCCAGTGAGGAGACGCAGTATTTT	CASSSSEETQYF
TRBJ1-1	TRBV20-1	NA	few	TGCAGTGCCGTCTGGGGCACTGAAGCTTTCTTT	CSAVWGTEAFF
TRBJ2-7	TRBV5-1	TRBD1	few	TGCGCCAGCACCCCGGGACAGGGGGCGCTCAACGAGCAGTACTTC	CASTPGQGALNEQYF
TRBJ2-3	TRBV20-1	NA	few	TGCAGTGCCCCCCCAGGACAGCCACTATCTAGCACAGATACGCAGTATTTT	CSAPPGQPLSSTDTQYF
TRBJ2-7	TRBV4-3	TRBD2	few	TGCGCCAGCAGCCACAAACTTGGACTAGCAGGCTCCTACGAGCAGTACTTC	CASSHKLGLAGSYEQYF
TRBJ2-7	TRBV10-3	TRBD2	NA	TGTGCCACCCTAGGGGGGAGCGGGAGTCCCTACGAGCAGTACTTC	CATLGGSGSPYEQYF
TRBJ2-3	TRBV12-3/TRBV12-4	TRBD1	many	TGTGCCAGCAGTTCGGGGACGACCAGGGGGGATACGCAGTATTTT	CASSSGTTRGDTQYF
TRBJ2-7	TRBV6-5	NA	NA	TGTGCCAGCAGTCACTTTTCCGGGATTAAAGAACCCCTCTACGAGCAGTACTTC	CASSHFSGIKEPLYEQYF
TRBJ1-3	TRBV12-5	TRBD1	NA	TGTGCTAGTGGTTTGGTATGGGACAGGGTTGGAAACACCATATATTTT	CASGLVWDRVGNTIYF
TRBJ2-7	TRBV9	NA	NA	TGTGCCAGCAGCGAAGCGGAACCCTCCTACGAGCAGTACTTC	CASSEAEPSYEQYF
TRBJ1-1	TRBV7-2	TRBD1	few	TGTGCCAGCATCCTTAGGACAGGGGTATTGAACACTGAAGCTTTCTTT	CASILRTGVLNTEAFF
TRBJ2-3	TRBV28	TRBD1	NA	TGTGCCAGCAGTTTACCGACAGGGGGCACCGATACGCAGTATTTT	CASSLPTGGTDTQYF